The present entry profiles one T cell receptor (beta chain) with its context. Its antigen is still unknown. With a J-beta primer mix and a sample-barcoded 5' primer, a second PCR ran roughly 7 to 11 cycles. TCRdb redid the calling of the 5' RACE reads with MiXCR, one entry per CDR3 protein. There are about 970,000 distinct CDR3 sequences in the sample; just over 50% occur only once, and roughly a fifth lies in the top ten. The data originate from a study of blood T cells in healthy people across ages. Study findings and constraints: More naive CD4+ cells and higher diversity marked long-lived donors relative to aged donors. Any changes in expanded clonotypes were possibly confounded, as donor CMV status remained unknown.

No fewer than 7 million PBMCs went into each sample. The TCR comes from a woman aged 55 to 70 in good health. Source material: blood.

The CDR3 DNA follows: TGTGCCAGCAGCCAAGATTTAGCGGGAGGGGTGTATGAGCAGTTCTTC. This translates into CASSQDLAGGVYEQFF. The genes are TRBV14 and TRBJ2-1, with 11 bases fitting TRBD2. V lost 0 bases and J lost 8; bases outside the gene matches: 6. The CDR3 sequence is 16 residues long. Germline V CDR1 and CDR2: SGHDN, FVKESK.